Here is one T cell receptor beta chain with its context. Per the germline V gene, CDR1 is SGHDT and CDR2 is YYEEEE. CDR3 size: 14 residues. With V trimmed by 1 base and J by 8 bases, 8 bases remained unmatched. The source of the sample is a study of blood T cell repertoires in COVID-19. Looking at the study overall: Samples of COVID-19 (acute and convalescent) were obtained from the United States, Italy and Spain. Nucleic acid was either cDNA or gDNA, and it came from T cells, B-cell-depleted T cells, or PBMCs.

This table comes from immunoSEQ multiplex PCR, and its TCRdb copy is limited to in-frame clones, with some not included. Of about 22,000 clones in the sample, approximately 80% were seen once. The sample comprised peripheral blood. This chain connects TRBV5-6 to TRBJ1-2; 7 nucleotides match TRBD1. The sequence was obtained from an older man with active or convalescent COVID-19. CDR3 sequence: CASSLPTGRGGYTF. The CDR3 nucleotides are TGTGCCAGCAGCTTGCCGACAGGGCGTGGCGGCTACACCTTC.